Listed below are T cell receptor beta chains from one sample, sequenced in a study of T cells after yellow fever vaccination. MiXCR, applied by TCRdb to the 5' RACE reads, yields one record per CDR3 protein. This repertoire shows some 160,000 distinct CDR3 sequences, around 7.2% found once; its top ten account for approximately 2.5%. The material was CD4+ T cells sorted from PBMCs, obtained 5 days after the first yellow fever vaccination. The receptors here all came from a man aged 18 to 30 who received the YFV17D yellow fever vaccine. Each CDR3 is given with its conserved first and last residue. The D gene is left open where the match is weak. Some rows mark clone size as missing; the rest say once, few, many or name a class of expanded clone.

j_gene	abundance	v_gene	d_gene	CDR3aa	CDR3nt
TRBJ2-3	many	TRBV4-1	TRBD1	CASRRSELTGATDTQYF	TGCGCCAGCAGACGAAGCGAACTGACAGGGGCGACAGATACGCAGTATTTT
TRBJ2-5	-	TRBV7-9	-	CASSLRAGQETQYF	TGTGCCAGCAGCCTCCGTGCGGGGCAAGAGACCCAGTACTTC
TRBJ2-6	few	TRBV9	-	CASSVGFSGANVLTF	TGTGCCAGCAGCGTAGGTTTCTCTGGGGCCAACGTCCTGACTTTC
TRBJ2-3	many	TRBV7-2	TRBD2	CASSRLGRGVADTQYF	TGTGCCAGCAGCCGTCTTGGTCGGGGGGTCGCAGATACGCAGTATTTT
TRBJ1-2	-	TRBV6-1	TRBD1	CASSGLGTGKDGYTF	TGTGCCAGCAGTGGGTTAGGGACAGGGAAGGATGGCTACACCTTC
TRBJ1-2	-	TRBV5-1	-	CASSLEPGAPGGYTF	TGCGCCAGCAGCTTGGAGCCGGGGGCACCGGGTGGCTACACCTTC
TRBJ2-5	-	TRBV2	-	CASSQGGFETQYF	TGTGCCAGCAGCCAGGGGGGTTTTGAGACCCAGTACTTC
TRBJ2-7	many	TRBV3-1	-	CASSQVVAGLGGEQYF	TGTGCCAGCAGCCAAGTGGTCGCGGGGCTCGGTGGCGAGCAGTACTTC
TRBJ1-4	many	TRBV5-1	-	CASSPGGRLTTNEKLFF	TGCGCCAGCAGCCCCGGTGGCAGACTAACAACTAATGAAAAACTGTTTTTT
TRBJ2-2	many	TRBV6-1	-	CASRPDGRNTGELFF	TGTGCCAGCAGGCCGGACGGGAGGAACACCGGGGAGCTGTTTTTT
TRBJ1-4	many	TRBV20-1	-	CSARDAGRGTNEKLFF	TGCAGTGCTAGAGATGCAGGCCGCGGTACTAATGAAAAACTGTTTTTT
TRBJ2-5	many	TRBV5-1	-	CASSLGGLQETQYF	TGCGCCAGCAGCTTGGGAGGCCTCCAAGAGACCCAGTACTTC
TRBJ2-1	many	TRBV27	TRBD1	CASSLNRGLVNEQFF	TGTGCCAGCAGTTTAAACAGGGGGCTTGTGAATGAGCAGTTCTTC
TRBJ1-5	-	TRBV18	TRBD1	CASSSVSRGDQPQHF	TGTGCCAGCTCATCCGTAAGCAGGGGGGATCAGCCCCAGCATTTT
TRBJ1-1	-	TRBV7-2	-	CASSLSWRFTTEAFF	TGTGCCAGCAGCTTGTCGTGGAGGTTCACGACTGAAGCTTTCTTT
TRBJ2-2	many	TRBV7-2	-	CASSPSRSVAGELFF	TGTGCCAGCAGCCCTAGCAGGTCGGTCGCCGGGGAGCTGTTTTTT
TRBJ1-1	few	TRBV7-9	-	CASSFGMNTEAFF	TGTGCCAGCAGCTTTGGTATGAACACTGAAGCTTTCTTT
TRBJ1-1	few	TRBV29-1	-	CSERDGKNTEAFF	TGCAGCGAAAGGGATGGGAAAAACACTGAAGCTTTCTTT
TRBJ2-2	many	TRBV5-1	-	CASSLGTSNTGELFF	TGCGCCAGCAGCTTAGGGACATCAAACACCGGGGAGCTGTTTTTT
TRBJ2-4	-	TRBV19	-	CASRGFRQPKNIQYF	TGTGCCAGTAGAGGTTTCCGACAGCCCAAAAACATTCAGTACTTC
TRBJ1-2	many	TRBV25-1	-	CASSHTVYGYTF	TGTGCCAGCAGTCACACAGTCTATGGCTACACCTTC
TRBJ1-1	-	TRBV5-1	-	CAFGGENTEAFF	TGCGCCTTCGGGGGGGAGAACACTGAAGCTTTCTTT